Below, one T cell receptor (beta chain) is given with its context. This sample is part of a study of blood T cell repertoires in COVID-19. About the study: Sites across the United States, Italy and Spain contributed samples from acute and convalescent COVID-19. From T cells, B-cell-depleted T cells, or PBMCs came the material, which was cDNA or gDNA.

Clinical histories supplied by participants themselves formed the basis of cohort assignment. Donors of Cohort 3 who recovered were those that had two negative PCRs, clearance, or symptom resolution. The method was immunoSEQ multiplex PCR; TCRdb's version includes in-frame clones alone and lacks a portion of them. The sample lists 190,000 or so clones, 85% occurring once. CDR3 length: 13 amino acids. Deletions cut 4 bases from V and 0 bases from J, with 6 bases between. Sequenced material: PBMCs or T cells enriched from blood (not recorded which). The chain combines TRBV12-3 or TRBV12-4 with TRBJ1-2; unclear D gene. The receptor was derived from a man between 40 and 49 years old who had recovered from COVID-19. The CDR3 reads CASSSGANYGYTF. The DNA for the CDR3 is TGTGCCAGCAGTTCCGGGGCTAACTATGGCTACACCTTC.